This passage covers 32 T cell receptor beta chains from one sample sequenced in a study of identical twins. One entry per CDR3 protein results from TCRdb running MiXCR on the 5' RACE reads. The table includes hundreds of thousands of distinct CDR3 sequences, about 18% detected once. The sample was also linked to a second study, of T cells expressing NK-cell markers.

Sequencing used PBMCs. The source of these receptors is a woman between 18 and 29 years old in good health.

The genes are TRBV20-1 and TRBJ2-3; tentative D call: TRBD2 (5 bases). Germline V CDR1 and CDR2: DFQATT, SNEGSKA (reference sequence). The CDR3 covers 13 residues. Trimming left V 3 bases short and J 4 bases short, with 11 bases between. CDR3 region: CSARLDGADTQYF. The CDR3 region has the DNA TGCAGTGCTAGGCTGGACGGGGCAGATACGCAGTATTTT.

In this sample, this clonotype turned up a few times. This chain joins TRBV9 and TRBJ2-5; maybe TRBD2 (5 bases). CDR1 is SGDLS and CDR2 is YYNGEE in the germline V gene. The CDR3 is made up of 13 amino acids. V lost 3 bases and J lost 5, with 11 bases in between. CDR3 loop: CASSARAVETQYF. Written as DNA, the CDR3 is TGTGCCAGCAGCGCCAGAGCGGTGGAGACCCAGTACTTC.

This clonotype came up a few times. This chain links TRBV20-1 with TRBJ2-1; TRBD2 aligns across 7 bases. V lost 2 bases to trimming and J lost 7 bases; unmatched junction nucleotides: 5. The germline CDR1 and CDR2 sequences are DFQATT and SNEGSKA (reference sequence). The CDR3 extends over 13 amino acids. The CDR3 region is CSARRSSGNEQFF. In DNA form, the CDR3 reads TGCAGTGCTAGACGCTCTAGCGGAAATGAGCAGTTCTTC.

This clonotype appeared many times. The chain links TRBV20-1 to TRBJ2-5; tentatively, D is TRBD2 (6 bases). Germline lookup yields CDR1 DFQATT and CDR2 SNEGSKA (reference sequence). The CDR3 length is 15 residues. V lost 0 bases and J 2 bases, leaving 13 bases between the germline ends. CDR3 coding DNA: TGCAGTGCTAGAGATAGGAGGGGCGGACAAGAGACCCAGTACTTC. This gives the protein CSARDRRGGQETQYF.

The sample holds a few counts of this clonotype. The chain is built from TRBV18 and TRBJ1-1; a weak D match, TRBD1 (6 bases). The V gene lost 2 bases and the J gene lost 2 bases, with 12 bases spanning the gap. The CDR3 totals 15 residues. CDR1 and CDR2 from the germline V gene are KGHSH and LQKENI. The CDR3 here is CASSPIPGGNTEAFF. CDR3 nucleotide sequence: TGTGCCAGCTCACCAATTCCGGGGGGCAACACTGAAGCTTTCTTT.

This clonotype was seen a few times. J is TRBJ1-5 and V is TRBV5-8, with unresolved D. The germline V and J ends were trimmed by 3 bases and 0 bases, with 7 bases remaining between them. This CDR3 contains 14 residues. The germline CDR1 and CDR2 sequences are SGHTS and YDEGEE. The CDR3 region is CASSYDISNQPQHF. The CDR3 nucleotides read TGTGCCAGCAGCTATGATATTAGCAATCAGCCCCAGCATTTT.

Written as DNA, the CDR3 is TGCAGTGCTATAGAACTAGTGGCAGATACGCAGTATTTT. Translating gives CSAIELVADTQYF. V usage is TRBV20-1 and J usage is TRBJ2-3; a possible D gene is TRBD2 (5 bases). This CDR3 has 13 amino acids. V gave up 4 bases and J gave up 4 bases, with 12 bases separating them. Germline V lookup: CDR1 DFQATT, CDR2 SNEGSKA (reference sequence).

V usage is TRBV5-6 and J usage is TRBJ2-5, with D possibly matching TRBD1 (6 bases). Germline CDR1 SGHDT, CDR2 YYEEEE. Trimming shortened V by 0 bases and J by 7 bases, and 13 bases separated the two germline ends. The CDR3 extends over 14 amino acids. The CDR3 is CASSLVRGRGTQYF. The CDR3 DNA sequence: TGTGCCAGCAGCTTGGTCAGGGGTCGAGGGACCCAGTACTTC.

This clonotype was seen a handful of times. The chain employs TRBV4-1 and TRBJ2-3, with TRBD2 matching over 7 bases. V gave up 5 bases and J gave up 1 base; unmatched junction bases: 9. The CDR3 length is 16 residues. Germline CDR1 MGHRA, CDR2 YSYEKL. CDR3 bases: TGCGCCAGCAGCTCGGGGACTACCAGGGGCACAGATACGCAGTATTTT. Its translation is CASSSGTTRGTDTQYF.

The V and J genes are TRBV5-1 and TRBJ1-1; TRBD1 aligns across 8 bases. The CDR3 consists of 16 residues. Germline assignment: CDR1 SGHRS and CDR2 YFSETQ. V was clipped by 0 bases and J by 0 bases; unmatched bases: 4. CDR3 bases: TGCGCCAGCAGCTTGGGGACAGGGCGTCTGAACACTGAAGCTTTCTTT. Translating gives CASSLGTGRLNTEAFF. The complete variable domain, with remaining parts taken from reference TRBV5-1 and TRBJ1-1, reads KAGVTQTPRYLIKTRGQQVTLSCSPISGHRSVSWYQQTPGQGLQFLFEYFSETQRNKGNFPGRFSGRQFSNSRSEMNVSTLELGDSALYLCASSLGTGRLNTEAFFGQGTRLTVV.

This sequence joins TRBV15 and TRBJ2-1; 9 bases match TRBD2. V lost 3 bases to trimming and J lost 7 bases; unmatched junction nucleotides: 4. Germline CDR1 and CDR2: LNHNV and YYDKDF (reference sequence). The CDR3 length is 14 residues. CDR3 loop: CATSRIAGENEQFF. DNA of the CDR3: TGTGCCACCAGCAGGATAGCGGGAGAGAATGAGCAGTTCTTC.

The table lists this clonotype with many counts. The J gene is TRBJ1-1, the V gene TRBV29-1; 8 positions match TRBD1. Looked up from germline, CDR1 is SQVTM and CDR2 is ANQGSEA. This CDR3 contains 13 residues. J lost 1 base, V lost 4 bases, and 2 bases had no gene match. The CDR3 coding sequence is TGCAGCGTTGCCGGACAGGGGAACACTGAAGCTTTCTTT. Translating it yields CSVAGQGNTEAFF.

The CDR3 is CASSKGLAEGLDTQYF. The DNA for the CDR3 is TGTGCCAGCAGCAAAGGACTAGCGGAGGGGCTAGATACGCAGTATTTT. The chain couples TRBV7-6 to TRBJ2-3, with 10 bases aligning to TRBD2. The junction had 10 bases not matched to a gene; V was cut back by 5 bases and J by 5 bases. Looked up from germline, CDR1 is SGHVS and CDR2 is FNYEAQ. The CDR3 loop spans 16 amino acids.

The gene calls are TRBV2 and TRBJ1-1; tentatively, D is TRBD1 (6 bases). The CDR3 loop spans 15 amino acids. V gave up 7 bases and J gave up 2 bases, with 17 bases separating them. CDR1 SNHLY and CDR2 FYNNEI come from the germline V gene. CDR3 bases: TGTGCCAGCATTAGAGGGGGGGCAGACAACACTGAAGCTTTCTTT. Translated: CASIRGGADNTEAFF.

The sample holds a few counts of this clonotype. This chain's CDR3 is CSATGRAPYEQYF. The CDR3 nucleotides read TGCAGTGCTACGGGACGGGCTCCCTACGAGCAGTACTTC. The rearrangement uses TRBV29-1 and TRBJ2-7; D is perhaps TRBD1 or TRBD2 (5 bases each). This CDR3 is 13 amino acids long. CDR1 and CDR2 (germline): SQVTM, ANQGSEA.

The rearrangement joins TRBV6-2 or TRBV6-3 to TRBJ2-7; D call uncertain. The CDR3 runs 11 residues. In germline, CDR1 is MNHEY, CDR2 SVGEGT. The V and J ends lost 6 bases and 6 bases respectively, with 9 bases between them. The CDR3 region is CASRQSAEQYF. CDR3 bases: TGTGCCAGCAGGCAGTCGGCCGAGCAGTACTTC.

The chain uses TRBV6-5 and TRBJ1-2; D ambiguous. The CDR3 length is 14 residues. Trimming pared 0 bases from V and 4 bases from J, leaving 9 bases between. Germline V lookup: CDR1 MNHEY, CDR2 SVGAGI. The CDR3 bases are TGTGCCAGCAGTTACTCGAACGCGGGCTATGGCTACACCTTC. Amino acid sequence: CASSYSNAGYGYTF.

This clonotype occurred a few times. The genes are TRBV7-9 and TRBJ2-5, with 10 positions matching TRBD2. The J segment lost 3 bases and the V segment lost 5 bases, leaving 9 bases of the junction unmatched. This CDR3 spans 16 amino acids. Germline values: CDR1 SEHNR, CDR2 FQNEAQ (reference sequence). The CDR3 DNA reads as TGTGCCAGCAGCCCTACCTGGACTAGCGGAAAAGAGACCCAGTACTTC. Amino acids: CASSPTWTSGKETQYF.

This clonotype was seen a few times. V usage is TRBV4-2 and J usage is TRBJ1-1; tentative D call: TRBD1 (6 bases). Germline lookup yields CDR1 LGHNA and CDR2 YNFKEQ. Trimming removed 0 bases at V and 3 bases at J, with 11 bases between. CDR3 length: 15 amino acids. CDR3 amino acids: CASSQDLAGDTEAFF. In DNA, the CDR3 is TGTGCCAGCAGCCAAGATCTGGCAGGGGACACTGAAGCTTTCTTT.

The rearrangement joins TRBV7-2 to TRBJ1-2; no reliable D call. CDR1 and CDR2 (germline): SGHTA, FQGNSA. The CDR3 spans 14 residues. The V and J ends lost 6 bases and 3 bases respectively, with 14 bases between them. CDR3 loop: CASRTPKSYYGYTF. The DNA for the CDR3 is TGTGCCAGCAGAACCCCGAAGTCCTACTATGGCTACACCTTC.

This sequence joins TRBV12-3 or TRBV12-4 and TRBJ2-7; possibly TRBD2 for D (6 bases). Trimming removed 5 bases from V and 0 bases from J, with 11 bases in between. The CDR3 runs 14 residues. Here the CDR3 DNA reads TGTGCCAGCAGTCCTTACGGGAGCTCCTACGAGCAGTACTTC. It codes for CASSPYGSSYEQYF.

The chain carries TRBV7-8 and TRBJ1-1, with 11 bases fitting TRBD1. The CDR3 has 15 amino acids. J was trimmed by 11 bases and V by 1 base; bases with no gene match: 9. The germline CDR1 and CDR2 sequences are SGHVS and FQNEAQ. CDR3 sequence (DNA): TGTGCCAGCAGCTTAGTGGGACAGGGGGAAGGTTTGGCTTTCTTT. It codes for CASSLVGQGEGLAFF.

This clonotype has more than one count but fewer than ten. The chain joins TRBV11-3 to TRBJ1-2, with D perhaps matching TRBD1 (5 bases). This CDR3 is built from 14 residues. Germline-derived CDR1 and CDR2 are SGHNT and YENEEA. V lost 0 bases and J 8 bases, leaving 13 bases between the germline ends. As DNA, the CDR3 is TGTGCCAGCAGCTTAGAAGGGACCCGAGGAGGCTACACCTTC. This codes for CASSLEGTRGGYTF. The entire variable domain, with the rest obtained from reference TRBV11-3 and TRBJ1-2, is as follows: EAGVVQSPRYKIIEKKQPVAFWCNPISGHNTLYWYLQNLGQGPELLIRYENEEAVDDSQLPKDRFSAERLKGVDSTLKIQPAELGDSAVYLCASSLEGTRGGYTFGSGTRLTVV.

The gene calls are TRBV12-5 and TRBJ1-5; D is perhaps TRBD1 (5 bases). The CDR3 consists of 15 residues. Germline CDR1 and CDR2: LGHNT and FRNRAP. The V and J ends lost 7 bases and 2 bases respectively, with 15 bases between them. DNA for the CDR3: TGTGCTAGTGCCTTGGGGGGTCAGGGCAATCAGCCCCAGCATTTT. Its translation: CASALGGQGNQPQHF.

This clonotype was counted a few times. CDR3 sequence: CASTSSSGRLYEQYF. The CDR3 DNA is TGTGCCAGCACCTCATCTAGCGGGAGACTGTACGAGCAGTACTTC. The V call is TRBV25-1, the J call TRBJ2-7; 10 bases align to TRBD2. Germline values: CDR1 MGHDK, CDR2 SYGVNS. CDR3 length: 15 residues. Unmatched junction bases numbered 10, after V lost 7 bases and J lost 4 bases.

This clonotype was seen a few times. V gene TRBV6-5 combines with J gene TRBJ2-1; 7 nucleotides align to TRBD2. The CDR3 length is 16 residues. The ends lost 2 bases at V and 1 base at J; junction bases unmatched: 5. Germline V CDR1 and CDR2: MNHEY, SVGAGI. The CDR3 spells CASSYAAGASYNEQFF. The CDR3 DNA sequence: TGTGCCAGCAGTTACGCGGCGGGAGCATCCTACAATGAGCAGTTCTTC.

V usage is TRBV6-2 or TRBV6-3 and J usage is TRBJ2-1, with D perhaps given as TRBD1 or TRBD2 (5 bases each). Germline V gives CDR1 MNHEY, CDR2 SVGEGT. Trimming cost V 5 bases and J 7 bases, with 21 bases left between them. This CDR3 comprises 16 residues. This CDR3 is CASSELRAPRGNEQFF. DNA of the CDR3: TGTGCCAGCAGTGAGCTCAGGGCCCCCCGAGGGAATGAGCAGTTCTTC.

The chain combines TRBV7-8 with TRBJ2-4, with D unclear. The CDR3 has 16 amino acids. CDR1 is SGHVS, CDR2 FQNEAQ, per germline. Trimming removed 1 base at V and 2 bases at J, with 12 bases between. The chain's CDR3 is CASSLVRIPSKNIQYF. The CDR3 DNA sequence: TGTGCCAGCAGCTTAGTGAGGATCCCCTCCAAAAACATTCAGTACTTC.

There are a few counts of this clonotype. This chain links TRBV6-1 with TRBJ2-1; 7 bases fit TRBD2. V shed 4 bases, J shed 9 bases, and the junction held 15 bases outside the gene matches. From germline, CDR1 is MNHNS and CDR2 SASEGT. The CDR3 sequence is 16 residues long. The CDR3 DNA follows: TGTGCCAGCAGTGGACGAAGCGGGACCCAAGTTGGTGAGCAGTTCTTC. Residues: CASSGRSGTQVGEQFF.

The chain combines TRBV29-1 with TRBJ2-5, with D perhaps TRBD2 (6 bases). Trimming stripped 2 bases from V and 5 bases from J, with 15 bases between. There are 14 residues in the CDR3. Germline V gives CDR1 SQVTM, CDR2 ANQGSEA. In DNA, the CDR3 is TGCAGCGTTGAATTGACTAGGCGGCGGGAGACCCAGTACTTC. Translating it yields CSVELTRRRETQYF.

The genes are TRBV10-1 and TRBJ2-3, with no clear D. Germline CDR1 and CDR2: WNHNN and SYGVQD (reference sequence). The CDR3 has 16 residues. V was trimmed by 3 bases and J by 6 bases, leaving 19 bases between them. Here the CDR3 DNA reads TGCGCCAGCAGTGATTTAGGGCTTTCCTCTGGTGATACGCAGTATTTT. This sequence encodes CASSDLGLSSGDTQYF.

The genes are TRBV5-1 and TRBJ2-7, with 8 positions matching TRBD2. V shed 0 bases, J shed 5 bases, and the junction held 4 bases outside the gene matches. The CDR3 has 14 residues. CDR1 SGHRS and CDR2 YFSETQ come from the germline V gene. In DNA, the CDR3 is TGCGCCAGCAGCTTGGCCCAGCGGGAGAACGAGCAGTACTTC. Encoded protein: CASSLAQRENEQYF.